One and the same sample provided the 28 T cell receptor beta chains below, sequenced in a study of T cell responses to AZD1222 COVID-19 vaccine. Using immunoSEQ multiplex PCR, the repertoire was profiled, and TCRdb retains in-frame clones only, with some absent. The sample contains around 140,000 clones, roughly 89% of which appear only once. Here the sequenced sample was peripheral blood, taken 28 days after the second dose of the MenACWY control vaccine. The receptor source for this set is an adult who received the MenACWY meningococcal vaccine as a control.

The rearrangement links TRBV6-1 to TRBJ2-7; 8 bases are shared with TRBD1. This CDR3 is 18 amino acids long. CDR1 and CDR2 (germline): MNHNS, SASEGT. J was trimmed by 1 base and V by 0 bases; bases with no gene match: 11. This chain's CDR3 is CASSEASDRGLLSYEQYF. The CDR3, as DNA: TGTGCCAGCAGTGAAGCGAGCGACAGGGGCCTTCTATCCTACGAGCAGTACTTC.

There are many counts of this clone. V is TRBV6-2 or TRBV6-3 and J is TRBJ1-5; TRBD1 aligns across 7 bases. CDR3 size: 15 residues. The germline gives CDR1 MNHEY, CDR2 SVGEGT. J lost 2 bases, V lost 4 bases, and 5 bases had no gene match. Written as DNA, the CDR3 is TGTGCCAGCAGTTTGGTAACAGGGGGCAATCAGCCCCAGCATTTT. It codes for CASSLVTGGNQPQHF.

CDR3 in amino acids: CASSLNRATAFQETQYF. As DNA, the CDR3 is TGTGCCAGCAGCTTGAATAGGGCGACAGCTTTCCAAGAGACCCAGTACTTC. The chain joins TRBV5-6 to TRBJ2-5; D might be TRBD1 (5 bases). The CDR3 sequence is 17 residues long. V was shortened by 1 base and J by 1 base, with 17 bases between the two germline ends. The germline V gene encodes CDR1 SGHDT and CDR2 YYEEEE.

This sequence joins TRBV5-6 and TRBJ2-3, with 9 bases that match TRBD2. The J segment lost 4 bases and the V segment lost 0 bases, leaving 12 bases of the junction unmatched. The CDR3 length is 18 residues. Germline CDR1 reads SGHDT; CDR2 reads YYEEEE. CDR3 bases: TGTGCCAGCAGCTTGGTGGGCGGGGGGGCCTTAAGTTCAGATACGCAGTATTTT. It is translated as CASSLVGGGALSSDTQYF.

This rearrangement joins TRBV7-6 to TRBJ1-1, with TRBD1 identical over 9 bases. Losses at the gene ends were 4 bases for V and 5 bases for J; bases not matched to a gene: 8. The CDR3 contains 15 residues. CDR1 is SGHVS, CDR2 FNYEAQ, per germline. The CDR3 here is CASSSGTGMSTEAFF. CDR3 DNA: TGTGCCAGCAGCTCGGGGACAGGGATGAGTACTGAAGCTTTCTTT.

The V gene is TRBV7-9, the J gene TRBJ1-6, with D unclear. Trimming shortened V by 1 base and J by 10 bases, and 11 bases separated the two germline ends. The CDR3 spans 14 residues. Germline V lookup: CDR1 SEHNR, CDR2 FQNEAQ (reference sequence). The CDR3 DNA is TGTGCCAGCAGCTTAGGGAGAGGGCAGTCACCCCTCCACTTT. Its protein is CASSLGRGQSPLHF.

J is TRBJ2-5 and V is TRBV24-1, with TRBD1 matching 7 bases. The junction had 4 bases not matched to a gene; V was cut back by 7 bases and J by 3 bases. CDR1 KGHDR and CDR2 SFDVKD come from the germline V gene. The CDR3 covers 13 residues. CDR3 sequence (DNA): TGTGCCACCAGCACAGGGGTGGAAGAGACCCAGTACTTC. Translated, it gives CATSTGVEETQYF.

This clone was seen just once. The CDR3 loop is CASSATSGGAYEQYF. Written as DNA, the CDR3 is TGTGCCAGCAGTGCTACTAGCGGGGGGGCCTACGAGCAGTACTTC. The J gene is TRBJ2-7, the V gene TRBV28; TRBD2 aligns across 13 bases. The germline V gene encodes CDR1 MDHEN and CDR2 SYDVKM. The CDR3 spans 15 residues. Losses at the gene ends were 5 bases for V and 2 bases for J; bases not matched to a gene: 3.

This clone is a singleton in its sample. The V gene is TRBV9, the J gene TRBJ1-1, with TRBD1 matching over 7 bases. The CDR3 consists of 15 residues. V was pared by 3 bases and J by 0 bases, with 5 bases of the junction left unmatched. CDR1 is SGDLS, CDR2 YYNGEE, per germline. CDR3 DNA: TGTGCCAGCAGCGCCCCGGGACAGATGAACACTGAAGCTTTCTTT. It codes for CASSAPGQMNTEAFF.

The J gene is TRBJ2-3, the V gene TRBV6-4, with D possibly TRBD1 on 5 matching bases. Germline V gives CDR1 MRHNA, CDR2 SNTAGT. This CDR3 spans 15 amino acids. Trimming left V 3 bases short and J 0 bases short, with 10 bases between. CDR3 loop: CASSENDRSTDTQYF. DNA of the CDR3: TGTGCCAGCAGTGAGAATGACAGAAGCACAGATACGCAGTATTTT.

The rearrangement links TRBV15 to TRBJ2-3; no firm D call. This CDR3 has 17 amino acids. Germline loops: CDR1 LNHNV, CDR2 YYDKDF (reference sequence). V was cut by 0 bases and J by 2 bases, with 15 bases left in between. CDR3 sequence (DNA): TGTGCCACCAGCAGAGATAGGACCCCGACCCTCACAGATACGCAGTATTTT. Amino acid sequence: CATSRDRTPTLTDTQYF.

This clone was seen a single time. The chain uses TRBV7-9 and TRBJ2-5, with 7 nucleotides matching TRBD1. The V and J ends lost 4 bases and 4 bases, in that order; junction bases with no gene match: 6. This CDR3 region has 14 residues. The germline gives CDR1 SEHNR, CDR2 FQNEAQ (reference sequence). CDR3 protein: CASSSRTGVETQYF. CDR3 nucleotide sequence: TGTGCCAGCAGCTCCCGGACAGGCGTAGAGACCCAGTACTTC.

The chain has TRBV19 and TRBJ1-5, with D maybe TRBD1 (5 bases). This CDR3 is 17 amino acids long. CDR1 is LNHDA and CDR2 is SQIVND in the germline V gene (reference sequence). V gave up 0 bases and J gave up 4 bases, with 16 bases separating them. Written as DNA, the CDR3 is TGTGCCAGTAGTATAGACTCCCCCGGGGGTGGGAATCAGCCCCAGCATTTT. The encoded protein is CASSIDSPGGGNQPQHF.

The rearrangement uses TRBV6-5 and TRBJ1-6, with D maybe TRBD1 (5 bases). Trimming stripped 6 bases from V and 9 bases from J, with 15 bases between. The CDR3 contains 14 residues. Germline lookup yields CDR1 MNHEY and CDR2 SVGAGI. CDR3 nucleotide sequence: TGTGCCAGCAGGCGCCGCGGCGGGGGTTCACCCCTCCACTTT. It yields the protein CASRRRGGGSPLHF.

V and J are TRBV7-9 and TRBJ1-3; perhaps TRBD1 as D (5 bases). Deletions cut 5 bases from V and 4 bases from J, with 6 bases between. Germline V gives CDR1 SEHNR, CDR2 FQNEAQ (reference sequence). CDR3 length: 12 residues. CDR3 sequence reads: CASSAGGNTIYF. CDR3 sequence (DNA): TGTGCCAGCAGCGCAGGGGGAAACACCATATATTTT.

The genes are TRBV5-6 and TRBJ1-4, with D unresolved. CDR3 length equals 16 residues. The V end lost 4 bases, the J end lost 4 bases, and 17 bases lay between the germline ends. The germline CDR1 and CDR2 sequences are SGHDT and YYEEEE. The CDR3 DNA sequence: TGTGCCAGCAGCCTAACTGTGGGGAATGATAATGAAAAACTGTTTTTT. Protein: CASSLTVGNDNEKLFF.

In DNA form, the CDR3 reads TGTGCCAGCAGTGACGGCGGTACGCAGTATTTT. Residues: CASSDGGTQYF. J is TRBJ2-3 and V is TRBV6-4, with D unresolved. This CDR3 is 11 amino acids long. The ends were cut back, 2 bases at V and 8 bases at J, with 5 bases in the middle. Per germline, CDR1 MRHNA and CDR2 SNTAGT.

This clone has a single count. V gene TRBV6-5 combines with J gene TRBJ2-7; TRBD2 matches at 10 bases. The CDR3 consists of 15 residues. After removal of 6 bases from V and 1 base from J, the junction contained 6 bases not matched to a gene. Germline V lookup: CDR1 MNHEY, CDR2 SVGAGI. CDR3 protein: CASSVAGGQSYEQYF. In DNA, the CDR3 is TGTGCCAGCAGCGTAGCGGGAGGTCAATCCTACGAGCAGTACTTC.

The J gene is TRBJ2-2, the V gene TRBV25-1; no definite D call. This CDR3 region has 14 residues. Germline loops: CDR1 MGHDK, CDR2 SYGVNS. V was trimmed by 5 bases and J by 2 bases, leaving 9 bases between them. The CDR3 sequence: CASSRAGNTGELFF. The CDR3 DNA follows: TGTGCCAGCAGTCGTGCAGGAAACACCGGGGAGCTGTTTTTT. Full variable domain (missing parts from reference TRBV25-1 and TRBJ2-2): EADIYQTPRYLVIGTGKKITLECSQTMGHDKMYWYQQDPGMELHLIHYSYGVNSTEKGDLSSESTVSRIRTEHFPLTLESARPSHTSQYLCASSRAGNTGELFFGEGSRLTVL.

The chain carries TRBV2 and TRBJ1-1, with a tentative D call TRBD1 (5 bases). The CDR3 runs 13 residues. The germline V gene has CDR1 SNHLY and CDR2 FYNNEI. With 7 bases removed from V and 5 bases from J, the gap between germline ends came to 14 bases. In DNA, the CDR3 is TGTGCCAGCAATTCAGGGATAGTGACTGAAGCTTTCTTT. Residues: CASNSGIVTEAFF. The full variable domain, in which reference TRBV2 and TRBJ1-1 provide the parts outside the CDR3, is EPEVTQTPSHQVTQMGQEVILRCVPISNHLYFYWYRQILGQKVEFLVSFYNNEISEKSEIFDDQFSVERPDGSNFTLKIRSTKLEDSAMYFCASNSGIVTEAFFGQGTRLTVV.

The genes are TRBV7-8 and TRBJ1-5; no reliable D call. Germline V gives CDR1 SGHVS, CDR2 FQNEAQ. V lost 5 bases and J 7 bases, leaving 9 bases between the germline ends. This CDR3 is 12 amino acids long. In DNA, the CDR3 is TGTGCCAGCAGCCCAGTGGGGCAGCCCCAGCATTTT. This gives the protein CASSPVGQPQHF.

The V call is TRBV7-9, the J call TRBJ2-1; D is unresolved. This CDR3 comprises 14 residues. Trimming stripped 3 bases from V and 7 bases from J, with 13 bases between. Germline V lookup: CDR1 SEHNR, CDR2 FQNEAQ (reference sequence). The DNA of the CDR3 is TGTGCCAGCAGCTTGAATACCGGCCAGAATGAGCAGTTCTTC. Residues: CASSLNTGQNEQFF.

V is TRBV18 and J is TRBJ1-5, with D uncertain. The V end was cut by 3 bases, the J end by 3 bases, with 12 bases between. The CDR3 has 15 residues. Per germline, CDR1 KGHSH and CDR2 LQKENI. CDR3 nucleotide sequence: TGTGCCAGCTCACCGTCAGGTGCCATCAATCAGCCCCAGCATTTT. Its protein product is CASSPSGAINQPQHF. Full variable domain (remainder filled in from reference TRBV18 and TRBJ1-5): NAGVMQNPRHLVRRRGQEARLRCSPMKGHSHVYWYRQLPEEGLKFMVYLQKENIIDESGMPKERFSAEFPKEGPSILRIQQVVRGDSAAYFCASSPSGAINQPQHFGDGTRLSIL.

V is TRBV6-2 or TRBV6-3 and J is TRBJ1-6; perhaps TRBD1 as D (5 bases). With 3 bases removed from V and 6 bases from J, the gap between germline ends came to 18 bases. Germline CDR1 and CDR2: MNHEY and SVGEGT. This CDR3 has 17 residues. This chain's CDR3 is CASSYYRPDSSNSPLHF. In nucleotides, the CDR3 is TGTGCCAGCAGTTATTACCGTCCTGACAGCTCTAATTCACCCCTCCACTTT.

This clone has only a few counts. This chain connects TRBV25-1 to TRBJ2-7; 8 bases agree with TRBD1. CDR1 and CDR2 from the germline V gene are MGHDK and SYGVNS. J was trimmed by 7 bases and V by 5 bases; bases with no gene match: 7. CDR3 length: 13 residues. CDR3 sequence: CASSTRGRWEQYF. CDR3 DNA sequence: TGTGCCAGCAGTACCAGGGGGCGCTGGGAGCAGTACTTC.

The genes are TRBV30 and TRBJ1-1, with D hard to call. Germline CDR1 is GTSNPN and CDR2 is SVGIG (reference sequence). The V end lost 0 bases, the J end lost 8 bases, and 13 bases lay between the germline ends. This CDR3 has 13 amino acids. The CDR3 DNA follows: TGTGCCTGGAGTGTCGTGGGTGCCACCGAAGCTTTCTTT. Amino acid sequence: CAWSVVGATEAFF.

CDR3 DNA: TGTGCCAGCAGCCGAGGGGCAGGGGGAGGCTACGAGCAGTACTTC. Translating gives CASSRGAGGGYEQYF. The chain uses TRBV6-5 and TRBJ2-7, with a weak D call TRBD1 (7 bases). Germline V gives CDR1 MNHEY, CDR2 SVGAGI. Trimming removed 6 bases from V and 3 bases from J, with 18 bases in between. This CDR3 is built from 15 residues.

On this clone itself: One junction end does not reproduce the germline sequence, and a read error may be involved. The V gene is TRBV12-3 or TRBV12-4, the J gene TRBJ1-1; D is perhaps TRBD1 (5 bases). This CDR3 has 11 residues. CDR3 loop: CASSSNPGTVF. For the CDR3, the DNA is TGTGCCAGCAGTTCCAATCCCGGGACGGTCTTT.